One T cell receptor (beta chain) is described in this entry. Its antigen is as yet unknown. Other DNA sequences in this specimen translate into the identical CDR3. These data originate in a study of shared clonotypes between healthy human individuals. Memory CD4+ cells were the fraction left after CD45RA+ naive selection. The study's findings and limits: Of the naive CD4 clonotypes, roughly 5% were shared across a handful of donors. Non-shared clonotypes showed lower generation probabilities than clonotypes common to all four donors.

Researchers ran the assay at a deep level. Clones were sequenced by immunoSEQ multiplex PCR, and TCRdb holds only the in-frame ones, with some missing. The sample yields 2.3 million or so clones, over 90% seen once. Looked up from germline, CDR1 is MDHEN and CDR2 is SYDVKM. This CDR3 has 17 residues. Trimming took 3 bases from V and 0 from J, leaving 12 bases between them. This TCR came from a man younger than 35 in good health. Some clones in this sample may be carry-over from other donors' samples. The rearrangement joins TRBV28 to TRBJ2-6; D possibly corresponds to TRBD2 (5 bases). The sample was naive CD4+ T cells from PBMCs. Subset reported: CD45RA+ positively selected. This chain's CDR3 is CASSLAGSASGANVLTF. The DNA of the CDR3 is TGTGCCAGCAGTTTGGCGGGCTCTGCCTCTGGGGCCAACGTCCTGACTTTC.